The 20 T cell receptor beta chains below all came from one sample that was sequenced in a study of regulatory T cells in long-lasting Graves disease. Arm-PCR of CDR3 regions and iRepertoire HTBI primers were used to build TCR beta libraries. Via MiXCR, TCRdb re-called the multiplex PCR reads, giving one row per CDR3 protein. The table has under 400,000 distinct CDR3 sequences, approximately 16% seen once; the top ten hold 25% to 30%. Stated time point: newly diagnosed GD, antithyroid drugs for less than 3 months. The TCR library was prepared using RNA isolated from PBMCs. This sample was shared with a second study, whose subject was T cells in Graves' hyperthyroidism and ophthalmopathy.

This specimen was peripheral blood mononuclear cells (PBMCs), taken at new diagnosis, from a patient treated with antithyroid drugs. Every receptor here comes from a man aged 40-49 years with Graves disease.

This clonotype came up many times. CDR3 nucleotide sequence: TGTGCCAGCAGCTCCCAGGGGACAGCCGAGCAGTACTTC. It codes for CASSSQGTAEQYF. The chain links TRBV7-9 to TRBJ2-7, with TRBD1 identical over 7 bases. Germline CDR1 is SEHNR and CDR2 is FQNEAQ (reference sequence). J gave up 6 bases and V 4 bases, and 6 bases lay outside the gene matches. CDR3 size: 13 residues. Full variable domain (outside the CDR3, taken from reference TRBV7-9 and TRBJ2-7): DTGVSQNPRHKITKRGQNVTFRCDPISEHNRLYWYRQTLGQGPEFLTYFQNEAQLEKSRLLSDRFSAERPKGSFSTLEIQRTEQGDSAMYLCASSSQGTAEQYFGPGTRLTVT.

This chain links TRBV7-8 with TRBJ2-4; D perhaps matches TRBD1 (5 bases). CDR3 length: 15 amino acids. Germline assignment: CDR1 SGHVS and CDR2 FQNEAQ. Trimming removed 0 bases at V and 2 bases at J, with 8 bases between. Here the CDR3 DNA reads TGTGCCAGCAGCTTAGCGCAGGGCTCCAAAAACATTCAGTACTTC. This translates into CASSLAQGSKNIQYF. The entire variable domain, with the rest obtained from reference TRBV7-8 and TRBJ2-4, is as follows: GAGVSQSPRYKVAKRGQDVALRCDPISGHVSLFWYQQALGQGPEFLTYFQNEAQLDKSGLPSDRFFAERPEGSVSTLKIQRTQQEDSAVYLCASSLAQGSKNIQYFGAGTRLSVL.

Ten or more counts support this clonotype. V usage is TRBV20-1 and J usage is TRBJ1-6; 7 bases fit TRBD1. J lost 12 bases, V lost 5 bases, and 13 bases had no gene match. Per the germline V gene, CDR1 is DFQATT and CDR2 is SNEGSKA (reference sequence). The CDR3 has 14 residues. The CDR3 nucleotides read TGCAGTGCTTTTACCGGGACAGATAACCAACCCCTCCACTTT. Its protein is CSAFTGTDNQPLHF.

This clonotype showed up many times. The CDR3 DNA reads TGTGCCAGCAGCTTAGGAGGCAGAATGTCAGATACGCAGTATTTT. Translated, it gives CASSLGGRMSDTQYF. J is TRBJ2-3 and V is TRBV13; the D is unclear. V lost 0 bases and J 4 bases, leaving 11 bases between the germline ends. From germline, CDR1 is PRHDT and CDR2 FYEKMQ (reference sequence). This CDR3 spans 15 amino acids.

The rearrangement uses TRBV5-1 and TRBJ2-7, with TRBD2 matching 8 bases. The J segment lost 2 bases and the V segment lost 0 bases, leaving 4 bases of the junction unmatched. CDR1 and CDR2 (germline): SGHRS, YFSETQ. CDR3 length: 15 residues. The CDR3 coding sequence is TGCGCCAGCAGCTTGGAGCGGGAGACGGCCTACGAGCAGTACTTC. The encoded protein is CASSLERETAYEQYF.

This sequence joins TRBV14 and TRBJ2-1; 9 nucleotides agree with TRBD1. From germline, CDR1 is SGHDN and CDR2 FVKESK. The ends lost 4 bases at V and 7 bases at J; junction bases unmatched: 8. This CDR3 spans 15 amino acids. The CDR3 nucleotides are TGTGCCAGCAGCCCCGGGACAGGGCCCGCGAATGAGCAGTTCTTC. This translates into CASSPGTGPANEQFF.

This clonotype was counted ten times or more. The CDR3 DNA reads TGTGCCAGCAGCCCGGGGATTTCGAGGGAGGACGAGCAGTACTTC. It yields the protein CASSPGISREDEQYF. The rearrangement uses TRBV13 and TRBJ2-7; the D gene is possibly TRBD2 (6 bases). Looked up from germline, CDR1 is PRHDT and CDR2 is FYEKMQ (reference sequence). The CDR3 consists of 15 residues. V was clipped by 5 bases and J by 5 bases, with 19 bases between them.

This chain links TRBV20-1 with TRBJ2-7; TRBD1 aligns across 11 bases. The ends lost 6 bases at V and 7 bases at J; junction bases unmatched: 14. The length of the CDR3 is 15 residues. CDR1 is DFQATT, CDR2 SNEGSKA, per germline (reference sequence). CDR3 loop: CSALGTGGITGEQYF. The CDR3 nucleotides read TGCAGTGCCTTAGGGACAGGGGGGATCACCGGGGAGCAGTACTTC.

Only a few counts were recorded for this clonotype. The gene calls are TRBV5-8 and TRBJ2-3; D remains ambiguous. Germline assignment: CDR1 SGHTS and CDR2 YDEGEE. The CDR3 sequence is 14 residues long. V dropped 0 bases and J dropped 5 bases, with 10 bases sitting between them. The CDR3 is CASSLVTLGDTQYF. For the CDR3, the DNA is TGTGCCAGCAGCTTGGTTACCCTTGGAGATACGCAGTATTTT.

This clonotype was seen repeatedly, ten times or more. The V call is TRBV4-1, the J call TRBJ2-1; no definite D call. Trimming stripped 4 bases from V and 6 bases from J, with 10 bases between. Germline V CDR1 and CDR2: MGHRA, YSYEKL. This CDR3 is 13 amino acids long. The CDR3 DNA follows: TGCGCCAGCAGCCCGAGTAGTCGCAATGAGCAGTTCTTC. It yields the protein CASSPSSRNEQFF.

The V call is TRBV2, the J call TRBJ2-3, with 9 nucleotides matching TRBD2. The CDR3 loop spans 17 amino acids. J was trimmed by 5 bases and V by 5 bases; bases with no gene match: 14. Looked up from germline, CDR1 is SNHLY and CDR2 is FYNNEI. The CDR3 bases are TGTGCCAGCAGTCCAGATGCCCTAGCGGGGTCGGGAGATACGCAGTATTTT. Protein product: CASSPDALAGSGDTQYF.

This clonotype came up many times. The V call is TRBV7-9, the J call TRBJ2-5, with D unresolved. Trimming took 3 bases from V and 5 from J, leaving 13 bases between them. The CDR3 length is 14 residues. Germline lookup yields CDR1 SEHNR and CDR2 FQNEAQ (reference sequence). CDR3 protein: CASSLDGPTETQYF. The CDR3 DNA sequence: TGTGCCAGCAGCTTGGATGGGCCGACGGAGACCCAGTACTTC.

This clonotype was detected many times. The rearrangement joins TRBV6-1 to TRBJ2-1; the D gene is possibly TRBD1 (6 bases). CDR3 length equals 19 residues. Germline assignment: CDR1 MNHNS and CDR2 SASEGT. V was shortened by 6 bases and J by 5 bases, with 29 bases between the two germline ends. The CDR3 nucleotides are TGTGCCAGCAGGGACCTCAGGGGCAGAAAACCCTACCTAGACAATGAGCAGTTCTTC. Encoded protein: CASRDLRGRKPYLDNEQFF.

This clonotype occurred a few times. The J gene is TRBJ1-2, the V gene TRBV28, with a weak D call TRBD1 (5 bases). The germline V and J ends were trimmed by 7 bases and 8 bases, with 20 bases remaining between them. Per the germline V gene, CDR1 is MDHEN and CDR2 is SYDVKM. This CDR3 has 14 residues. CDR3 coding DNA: TGTGCCAGCACCCCACCCTGGACGGGGCAAGGCTACACCTTC. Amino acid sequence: CASTPPWTGQGYTF.

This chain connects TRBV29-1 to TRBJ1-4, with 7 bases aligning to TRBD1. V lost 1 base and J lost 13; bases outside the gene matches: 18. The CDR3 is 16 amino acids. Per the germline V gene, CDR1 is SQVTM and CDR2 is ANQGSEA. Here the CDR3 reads CSVEGGLGTDNGGLFF. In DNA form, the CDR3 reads TGCAGCGTTGAAGGAGGTTTAGGGACAGACAATGGTGGACTGTTTTTT.

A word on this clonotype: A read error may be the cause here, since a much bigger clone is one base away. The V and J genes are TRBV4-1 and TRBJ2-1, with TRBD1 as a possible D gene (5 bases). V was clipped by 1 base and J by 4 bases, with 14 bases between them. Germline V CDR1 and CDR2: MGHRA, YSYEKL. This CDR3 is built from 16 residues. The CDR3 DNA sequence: TGCGCCAGCAGCCAAGTAGGGGTAAAAGCTTACAATGAGCAGTTCTTC. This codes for CASSQVGVKAYNEQFF.

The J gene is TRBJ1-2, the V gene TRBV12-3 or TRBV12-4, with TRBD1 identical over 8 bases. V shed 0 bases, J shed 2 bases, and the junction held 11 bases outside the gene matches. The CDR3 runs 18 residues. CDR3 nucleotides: TGTGCCAGCAGTTTAGCCGTCCCGCGACAGGGGACAAACTATGGCTACACCTTC. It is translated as CASSLAVPRQGTNYGYTF.

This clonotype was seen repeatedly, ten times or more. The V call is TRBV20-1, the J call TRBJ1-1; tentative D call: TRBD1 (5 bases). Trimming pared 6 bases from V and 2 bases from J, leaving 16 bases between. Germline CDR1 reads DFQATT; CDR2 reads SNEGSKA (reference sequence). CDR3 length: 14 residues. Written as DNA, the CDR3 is TGCAGTGCCCCCTACGTCCAGGGCAACACTGAAGCTTTCTTT. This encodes CSAPYVQGNTEAFF.

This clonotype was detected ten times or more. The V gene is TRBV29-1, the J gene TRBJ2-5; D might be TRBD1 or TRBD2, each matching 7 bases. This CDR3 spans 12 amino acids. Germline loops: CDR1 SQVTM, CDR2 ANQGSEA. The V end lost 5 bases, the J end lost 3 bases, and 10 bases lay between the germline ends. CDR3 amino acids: CSVPGGEETQYF. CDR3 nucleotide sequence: TGCAGCGTTCCAGGGGGGGAAGAGACCCAGTACTTC.

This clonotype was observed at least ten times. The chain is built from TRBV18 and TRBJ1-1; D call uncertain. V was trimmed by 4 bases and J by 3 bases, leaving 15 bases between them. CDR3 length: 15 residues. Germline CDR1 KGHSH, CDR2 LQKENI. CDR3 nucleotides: TGTGCCAGCTCACACTATGCGGACGGTTACACTGAAGCTTTCTTT. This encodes CASSHYADGYTEAFF.